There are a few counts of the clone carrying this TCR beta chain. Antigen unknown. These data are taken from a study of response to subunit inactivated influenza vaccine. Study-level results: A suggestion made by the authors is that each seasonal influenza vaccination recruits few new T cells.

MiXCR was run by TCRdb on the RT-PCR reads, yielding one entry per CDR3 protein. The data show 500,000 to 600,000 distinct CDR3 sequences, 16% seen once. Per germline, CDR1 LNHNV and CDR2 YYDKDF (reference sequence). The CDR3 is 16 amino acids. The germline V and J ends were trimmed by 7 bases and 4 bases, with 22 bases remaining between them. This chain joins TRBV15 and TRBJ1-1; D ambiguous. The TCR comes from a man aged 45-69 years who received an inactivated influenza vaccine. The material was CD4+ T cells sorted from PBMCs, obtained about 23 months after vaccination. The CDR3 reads CATTTPFGQLGTEAFF. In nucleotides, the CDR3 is TGTGCCACCACCACACCCTTTGGTCAACTGGGCACTGAAGCTTTCTTT.